This T cell receptor beta chain was obtained from a study of blood T cell repertoires in COVID-19. Turning to the study itself: From the United States, Italy and Spain came samples of acute and convalescent COVID-19. Sources were T cells, B-cell-depleted T cells, or PBMCs; the material itself was cDNA or gDNA.

Seattle enrolled patients during active infection and tracked them longitudinally. Trimming shortened V by 0 bases and J by 0 bases, and 11 bases separated the two germline ends. Germline loops: CDR1 SGHRS, CDR2 YFSETQ. This CDR3 spans 16 amino acids. This clone was recorded a few times. In the original processing: Amplification from reference gene primers served as the basis for estimated nucleated cell counts. Libraries were prepared by immunoSEQ multiplex PCR; TCRdb keeps only in-frame clonotypes and omits some of them. D and trimming come from the DNA, and the V and J calls and clone size come from that table. The data show over 120,000 clones, more than 75% seen once.

The genes are TRBV5-1 and TRBJ2-3; perhaps TRBD1 as D (5 bases). The source material was peripheral blood. The source is a woman in her 70s with COVID-19, enrolled during active disease. The DNA of the CDR3 is TGCGCCAGCAGCTTGGATGCGGACACCAGCACAGATACGCAGTATTTT. This encodes CASSLDADTSTDTQYF.